This T cell receptor (beta chain) was sequenced during a study of control samples from healthy donors and cancer patients. The V end was cut by 1 base, the J end by 2 bases, with 16 bases between. Germline CDR1 and CDR2: SGHDN and FVKESK. The CDR3 is 17 residues long. The assay was immunoSEQ multiplex PCR, and TCRdb's table has in-frame clones only and misses some. The table has tens of thousands of clones, about 82% seen once; the top ten hold roughly 5.1%. This chain uses TRBV14 with TRBJ2-3, with a tentative D call TRBD1 (6 bases). The receptor was derived from a man aged 40-55 years in good health. Sequencing was done on a sample of blood. CDR3 in DNA: TGTGCCAGCAGCCAAGGAATCGGGACACTCGCCACAGATACGCAGTATTTT. Protein product: CASSQGIGTLATDTQYF.